Shown below are 20 T cell receptor beta chains from a single sample sequenced in a study of cytomegalovirus exposure and HLA in healthy donors. With 60 Vbeta and 13 Jbeta primers, the PCR was carried out. Assay used: immunoSEQ multiplex PCR; TCRdb lists only in-frame clones, some missing. The profile shows roughly 89,000 clones, around 81% of them singletons. Sequencing was performed on PBMCs. These receptors all come from a man between 18 and 29 years old in good health and CMV-seronegative.

CDR3 residues: CASSIDYTGELFF. In DNA form, the CDR3 reads TGTGCCAGTAGTATAGACTACACCGGGGAGCTGTTTTTT. The chain combines TRBV19 with TRBJ2-2; D is unclear. This CDR3 is built from 13 residues. Germline V lookup: CDR1 LNHDA, CDR2 SQIVND (reference sequence). The V end lost 0 bases, the J end lost 3 bases, and 2 bases lay between the germline ends.

The V and J genes are TRBV5-1 and TRBJ2-5, with D unresolved. V was clipped by 5 bases and J by 5 bases, with 10 bases between them. This CDR3 is 12 amino acids long. Germline values: CDR1 SGHRS, CDR2 YFSETQ. CDR3 in amino acids: CASSNPEETQYF. CDR3 DNA sequence: TGCGCCAGCAGTAATCCGGAGGAGACCCAGTACTTC.

The CDR3 here is CASSSTGTNEQFF. CDR3 in DNA: TGTGCCAGCAGCTCCACAGGGACCAATGAGCAGTTCTTC. This chain connects TRBV11-3 to TRBJ2-1; the D gene is possibly TRBD1 (6 bases). Germline CDR1 and CDR2: SGHNT and YENEEA. The V end lost 4 bases, the J end lost 6 bases, and 10 bases lay between the germline ends. This CDR3 has 13 residues.

Concerning this clone itself: The sample carries other DNA sequences with the same CDR3. The chain links TRBV5-1 to TRBJ2-5; 7 bases agree with TRBD1. With V trimmed by 4 bases and J by 1 base, 7 bases remained unmatched. Per the germline V gene, CDR1 is SGHRS and CDR2 is YFSETQ. The CDR3 is 15 residues long. DNA of the CDR3: TGCGCCAGCAGCGTAGGGGACAGACCCCAAGAGACCCAGTACTTC. Its protein product is CASSVGDRPQETQYF.

CDR3 region: CASTTTGTGWTNEKLFF. The CDR3 nucleotides read TGTGCCAGCACTACAACCGGGACAGGGTGGACTAATGAAAAACTGTTTTTT. The V call is TRBV2, the J call TRBJ1-4, with 9 positions matching TRBD1. Germline CDR1 reads SNHLY; CDR2 reads FYNNEI. Unmatched junction bases numbered 11, after V lost 7 bases and J lost 2 bases. The CDR3 covers 17 residues.

The chain links TRBV5-1 to TRBJ1-2; 9 bases are a match to TRBD1. The CDR3 consists of 15 residues. V trimming: 0 bases; J trimming: 5 bases; junction bases outside the gene matches: 5. Germline loops: CDR1 SGHRS, CDR2 YFSETQ. The chain's CDR3 is CASSLDRGLRYGYTF. Written as DNA, the CDR3 is TGCGCCAGCAGCTTGGACAGGGGGCTGAGGTATGGCTACACCTTC.

The chain is built from TRBV10-2 and TRBJ2-5; a weak D match, TRBD1 (6 bases). This CDR3 is built from 15 residues. Germline-derived CDR1 and CDR2 are WSHSY and SAAADI. V was pared by 6 bases and J by 3 bases, with 17 bases between. This CDR3 is CASRGGSGTKETQYF. CDR3 DNA: TGCGCCAGCAGAGGGGGAAGCGGCACAAAAGAGACCCAGTACTTC.

This clone was detected only a few times. The rearrangement joins TRBV6-5 to TRBJ1-2, with TRBD1 matching over 8 bases. Germline V CDR1 and CDR2: MNHEY, SVGAGI. Trimming took 6 bases from V and 6 from J; bases not matched to a gene: 6. CDR3 length: 13 amino acids. CDR3 DNA sequence: TGTGCCAGCAGGCAGACAGGGGTAGATGGCTACACCTTC. This encodes CASRQTGVDGYTF.

This clone was seen a handful of times. CDR3 bases: TGTGCCAGCACGGGACTAGAAGTCCAAGAGACCCAGTACTTC. This sequence encodes CASTGLEVQETQYF. The chain links TRBV2 to TRBJ2-5; 8 bases fit TRBD2. The J segment lost 1 base and the V segment lost 7 bases, leaving 5 bases of the junction unmatched. This CDR3 spans 14 amino acids. The V gene's germline CDR1 is SNHLY and CDR2 FYNNEI.

This rearrangement joins TRBV27 to TRBJ2-2; unclear D gene. Germline-derived CDR1 and CDR2 are MNHEY and SMNVEV (reference sequence). V lost 6 bases and J 1 base, leaving 12 bases between the germline ends. The CDR3 contains 15 residues. The CDR3 DNA reads as TGTGCCAGCAGGAAAACAGTAGTGAACACCGGGGAGCTGTTTTTT. It is translated as CASRKTVVNTGELFF.

The chain uses TRBV6-1 and TRBJ1-2; D is unresolved. The germline gives CDR1 MNHNS, CDR2 SASEGT. The CDR3 spans 12 residues. V was trimmed by 5 bases and J by 0 bases, leaving 4 bases between them. CDR3 in amino acids: CASSPSNYGYTF. CDR3 DNA sequence: TGTGCCAGCAGTCCTTCTAACTATGGCTACACCTTC.

The chain is built from TRBV7-8 and TRBJ1-5, with 8 bases aligning to TRBD1. This CDR3 is 15 amino acids long. After removal of 2 bases from V and 1 base from J, the junction contained 1 base not matched to a gene. CDR1 is SGHVS, CDR2 FQNEAQ, per germline. In DNA, the CDR3 is TGTGCCAGCAGCTTAAGACAGGGGAGCAATCAGCCCCAGCATTTT. This gives the protein CASSLRQGSNQPQHF.

This chain uses TRBV11-2 with TRBJ1-2; D is uncertain. Trimming pared 1 base from V and 7 bases from J, leaving 10 bases between. The CDR3 extends over 13 amino acids. Germline assignment: CDR1 SGHAT and CDR2 FQNNGV. The CDR3 protein is CASSLGIEAGYTF. The CDR3 region has the DNA TGTGCCAGCAGCTTAGGCATTGAGGCTGGCTACACCTTC.

The gene calls are TRBV13 and TRBJ1-1, with D uncertain. The germline CDR1 and CDR2 sequences are PRHDT and FYEKMQ (reference sequence). V was pared by 5 bases and J by 2 bases, with 9 bases between. The CDR3 covers 13 residues. The CDR3 DNA reads TGTGCCAGCAGCCGCGACACTAACACTGAAGCTTTCTTT. It codes for CASSRDTNTEAFF. Together with reference TRBV13 and TRBJ1-1, the CDR3 gives the full variable domain: AAGVIQSPRHLIKEKRETATLKCYPIPRHDTVYWYQQGPGQDPQFLISFYEKMQSDKGSIPDRFSAQQFSDYHSELNMSSLELGDSALYFCASSRDTNTEAFFGQGTRLTVV.

The chain is built from TRBV4-1 and TRBJ1-2; 10 bases are shared with TRBD1. This CDR3 comprises 13 residues. Germline-derived CDR1 and CDR2 are MGHRA and YSYEKL. J lost 8 bases, V lost 4 bases, and 4 bases had no gene match. Here the CDR3 reads CASSPLTGGGYTF. In DNA form, the CDR3 reads TGCGCCAGCAGCCCCTTGACAGGGGGCGGCTACACCTTC.

CDR3 DNA sequence: TGTGCCAGCAGCGGGGGGGACAGGGCTGGAAACACCATATATTTT. Translation: CASSGGDRAGNTIYF. The V and J genes are TRBV9 and TRBJ1-3; TRBD1 matches 9 bases. CDR1 and CDR2 from the germline V gene are SGDLS and YYNGEE. This CDR3 has 15 amino acids. V dropped 3 bases and J dropped 2; count of bases not matched to a gene: 3.

The chain links TRBV6-5 to TRBJ1-2, with 7 bases identical to TRBD1. From germline, CDR1 is MNHEY and CDR2 SVGAGI. The CDR3 covers 14 residues. V lost 5 bases, J lost 10 bases, and 13 bases stayed unmatched. As DNA, the CDR3 is TGTGCCAGCAGTAGGGACAGAATCTTTATGATCTACACCTTC. Its protein is CASSRDRIFMIYTF.

This clone was counted a single time. This chain joins TRBV18 and TRBJ2-1, with D hard to call. Trimming removed 5 bases from V and 8 bases from J, with 10 bases in between. The CDR3 covers 12 residues. Germline CDR1 KGHSH, CDR2 LQKENI. For the CDR3, the DNA is TGTGCCAGCTCAGCCACAATGGATGAGCAGTTCTTC. It codes for CASSATMDEQFF.

This clone was recorded a few times. The chain uses TRBV12-5 and TRBJ2-7, with 7 bases that match TRBD2. There are 14 residues in the CDR3. Germline values: CDR1 LGHNT, CDR2 FRNRAP. V lost 5 bases to trimming and J lost 2 bases; unmatched junction nucleotides: 6. In nucleotides, the CDR3 is TGTGCTAGTGGTCCGGGGGAGGGTGCCTACGAGCAGTACTTC. Protein sequence: CASGPGEGAYEQYF.

The chain couples TRBV11-2 to TRBJ2-5; 12 bases are a match to TRBD2. J gave up 5 bases and V 1 base, and 11 bases lay outside the gene matches. The CDR3 runs 18 residues. Looked up from germline, CDR1 is SGHAT and CDR2 is FQNNGV. The CDR3 DNA reads TGTGCCAGCAGCTTAGGTAGAGGACTAGCGGGGACCGGGGAGACCCAGTACTTC. The encoded protein is CASSLGRGLAGTGETQYF.